This TCR beta chain was identified in a study of cytomegalovirus exposure and HLA in healthy donors. There are 14 residues in the CDR3. Germline V gene data show CDR1 as MNHNS and CDR2 as SASEGT. Trimming removed 8 bases from V and 6 bases from J, with 16 bases in between. Comment on this clone: Its antigen is as yet unknown.

Broader study findings: The productive fraction for most TCR beta V segments was about 87% or about 30% in an earlier analysis. Accurate HLA-A and HLA-B prediction from TCR beta sequences was reported for most subjects. Some V segments, including TRBV6-2 and TRBV6-3, were excluded as indistinguishable.

60 Vbeta and 13 Jbeta primers were used in PCR. Profiled with immunoSEQ multiplex PCR; TCRdb holds only in-frame clones, not every one. The data show 270,000 or so clones, approximately 91% seen once. The sequence came from a girl aged 2 to 10 in good health and CMV-seronegative. This chain uses TRBV6-1 with TRBJ2-2; TRBD2 is a possible D gene (7 bases). Sequenced material: PBMCs. For the CDR3, the DNA is TGTGCCAGCCTAAGGGGGGGGCTGGCCGGGGAGCTGTTTTTT. It yields the protein CASLRGGLAGELFF.